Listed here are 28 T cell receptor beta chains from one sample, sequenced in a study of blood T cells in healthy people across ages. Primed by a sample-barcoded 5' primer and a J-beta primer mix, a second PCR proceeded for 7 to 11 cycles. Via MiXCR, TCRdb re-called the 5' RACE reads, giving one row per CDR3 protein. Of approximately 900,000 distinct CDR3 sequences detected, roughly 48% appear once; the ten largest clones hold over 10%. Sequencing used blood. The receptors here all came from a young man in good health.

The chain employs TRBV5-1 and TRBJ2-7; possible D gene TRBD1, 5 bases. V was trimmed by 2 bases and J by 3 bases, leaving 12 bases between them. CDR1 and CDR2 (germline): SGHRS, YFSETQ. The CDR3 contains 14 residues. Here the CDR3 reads CASSFSSGNYEQYF. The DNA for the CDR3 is TGCGCCAGCAGCTTTAGCTCAGGGAACTACGAGCAGTACTTC.

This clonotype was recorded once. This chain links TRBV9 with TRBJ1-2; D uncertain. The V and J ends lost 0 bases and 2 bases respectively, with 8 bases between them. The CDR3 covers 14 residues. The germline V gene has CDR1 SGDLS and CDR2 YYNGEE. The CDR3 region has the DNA TGTGCCAGCAGCGTAGTAGAAAGGAACTATGGCTACACCTTC. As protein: CASSVVERNYGYTF.

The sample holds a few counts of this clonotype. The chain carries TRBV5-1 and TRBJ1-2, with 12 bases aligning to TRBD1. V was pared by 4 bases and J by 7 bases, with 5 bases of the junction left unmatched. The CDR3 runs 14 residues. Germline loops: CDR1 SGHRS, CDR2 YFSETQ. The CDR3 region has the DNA TGCGCCAGCAGCACAAGGGACAGGGGGCTTGGCTACACCTTC. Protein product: CASSTRDRGLGYTF.

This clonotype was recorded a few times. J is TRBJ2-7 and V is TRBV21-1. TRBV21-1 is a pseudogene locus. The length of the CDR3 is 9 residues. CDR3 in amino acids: CARQPEQYF. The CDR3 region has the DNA TGTGCCAGACAACCGGAGCAGTACTTC.

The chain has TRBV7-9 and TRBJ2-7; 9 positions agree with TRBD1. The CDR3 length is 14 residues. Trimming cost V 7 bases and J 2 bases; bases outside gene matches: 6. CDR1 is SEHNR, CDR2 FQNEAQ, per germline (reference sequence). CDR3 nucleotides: TGTGCCAGCAACCTGGGACAGGGACCCTACGAGCAGTACTTC. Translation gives CASNLGQGPYEQYF.

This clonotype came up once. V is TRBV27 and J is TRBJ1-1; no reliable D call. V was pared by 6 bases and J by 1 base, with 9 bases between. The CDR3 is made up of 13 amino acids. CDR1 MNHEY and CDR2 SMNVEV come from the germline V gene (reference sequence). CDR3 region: CASSKTENTEAFF. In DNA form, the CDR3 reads TGTGCCAGCAGCAAAACCGAGAACACTGAAGCTTTCTTT.

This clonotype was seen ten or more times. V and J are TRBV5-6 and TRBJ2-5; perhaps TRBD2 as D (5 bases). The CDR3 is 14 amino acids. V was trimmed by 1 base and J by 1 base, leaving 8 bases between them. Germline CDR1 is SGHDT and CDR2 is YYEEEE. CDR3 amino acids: CASSLSGFQETQYF. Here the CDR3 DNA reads TGTGCCAGCAGCTTGTCGGGGTTCCAAGAGACCCAGTACTTC.

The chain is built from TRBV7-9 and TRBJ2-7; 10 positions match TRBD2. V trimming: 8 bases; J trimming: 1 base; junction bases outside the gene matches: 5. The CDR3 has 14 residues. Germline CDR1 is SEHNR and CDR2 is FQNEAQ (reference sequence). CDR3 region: CASGKTSGSYEQYF. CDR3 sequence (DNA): TGTGCCAGCGGCAAGACTAGCGGGTCCTACGAGCAGTACTTC.

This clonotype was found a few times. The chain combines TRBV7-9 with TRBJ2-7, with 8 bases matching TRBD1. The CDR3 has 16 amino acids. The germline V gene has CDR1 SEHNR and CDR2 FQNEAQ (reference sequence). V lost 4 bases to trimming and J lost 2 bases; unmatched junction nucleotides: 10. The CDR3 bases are TGTGCCAGCAGCTCGACAGGGGTGCCAAAACCCTACGAGCAGTACTTC. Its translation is CASSSTGVPKPYEQYF.

For the CDR3, the DNA is TGCAGTGCTAGAGCCCTAGGGGGTCATGAGCAGTTCTTC. Its translation: CSARALGGHEQFF. This chain joins TRBV20-1 and TRBJ2-1; the D gene is possibly TRBD1 (6 bases). V gave up 1 base and J gave up 8 bases, with 12 bases separating them. The germline V gene has CDR1 DFQATT and CDR2 SNEGSKA (reference sequence). This CDR3 is 13 amino acids long.

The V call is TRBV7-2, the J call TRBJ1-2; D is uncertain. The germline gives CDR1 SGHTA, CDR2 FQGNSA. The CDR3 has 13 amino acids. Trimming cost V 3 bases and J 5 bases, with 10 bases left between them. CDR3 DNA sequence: TGTGCCAGCAGCTTGTGGATGACGTATGGCTACACCTTC. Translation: CASSLWMTYGYTF.

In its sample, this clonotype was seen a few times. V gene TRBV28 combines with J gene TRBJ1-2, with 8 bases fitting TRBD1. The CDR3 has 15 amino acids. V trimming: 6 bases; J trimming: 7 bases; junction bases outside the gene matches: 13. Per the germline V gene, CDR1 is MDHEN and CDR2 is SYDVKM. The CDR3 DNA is TGTGCCAGCAGGAAGATGAGACAGGGGCCAGGTGGCTACACCTTC. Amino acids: CASRKMRQGPGGYTF.

The CDR3 region is CASSLDRASGGETQYF. The CDR3 DNA sequence: TGTGCCAGCAGCTTAGATCGGGCTAGCGGGGGGGAGACCCAGTACTTC. The V gene is TRBV7-8, the J gene TRBJ2-5, with 11 bases lining up with TRBD2. The CDR3 runs 16 residues. Germline assignment: CDR1 SGHVS and CDR2 FQNEAQ. The ends lost 1 base at V and 5 bases at J; junction bases unmatched: 6.

CDR3 protein: CASSLDGGTANEKLFF. The CDR3 region has the DNA TGTGCCAGCAGCTTGGACGGGGGTACGGCTAATGAAAAACTGTTTTTT. This rearrangement joins TRBV5-6 to TRBJ1-4; a possible D gene is TRBD1 (5 bases). The V end lost 0 bases, the J end lost 3 bases, and 12 bases lay between the germline ends. CDR1 and CDR2 from the germline V gene are SGHDT and YYEEEE. CDR3 length: 16 residues.

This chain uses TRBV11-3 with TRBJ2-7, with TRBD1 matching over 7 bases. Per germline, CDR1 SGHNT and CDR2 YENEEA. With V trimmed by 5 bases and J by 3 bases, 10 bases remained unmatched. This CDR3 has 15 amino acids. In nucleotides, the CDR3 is TGTGCCAGCAGCCCGGGGCAGGGGGTTTTCTACGAGCAGTACTTC. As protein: CASSPGQGVFYEQYF.

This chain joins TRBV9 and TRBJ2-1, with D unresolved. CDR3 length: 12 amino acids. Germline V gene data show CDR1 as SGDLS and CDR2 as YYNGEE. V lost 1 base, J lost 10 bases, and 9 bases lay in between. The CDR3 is CASSVRWEEQFF. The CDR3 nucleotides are TGTGCCAGCAGCGTAAGGTGGGAAGAGCAGTTCTTC. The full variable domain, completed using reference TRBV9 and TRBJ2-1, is DSGVTQTPKHLITATGQRVTLRCSPRSGDLSVYWYQQSLDQGLQFLIQYYNGEERAKGNILERFSAQQFPDLHSELNLSSLELGDSALYFCASSVRWEEQFFGPGTRLTVL.

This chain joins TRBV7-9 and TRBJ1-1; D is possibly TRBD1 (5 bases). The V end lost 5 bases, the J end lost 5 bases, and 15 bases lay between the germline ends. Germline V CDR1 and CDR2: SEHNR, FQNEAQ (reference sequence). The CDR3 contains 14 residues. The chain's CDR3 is CASSVQGKYTEAFF. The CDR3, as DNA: TGTGCCAGCAGCGTTCAGGGAAAGTATACTGAAGCTTTCTTT.

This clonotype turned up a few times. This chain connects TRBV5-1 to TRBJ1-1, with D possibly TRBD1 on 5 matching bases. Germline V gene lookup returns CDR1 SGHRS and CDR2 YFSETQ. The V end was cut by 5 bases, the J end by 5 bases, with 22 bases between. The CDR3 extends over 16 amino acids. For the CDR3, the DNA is TGCGCCAGCAGTCCCACAAGGGGCCCCCCAGGAACTGAAGCTTTCTTT. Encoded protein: CASSPTRGPPGTEAFF.

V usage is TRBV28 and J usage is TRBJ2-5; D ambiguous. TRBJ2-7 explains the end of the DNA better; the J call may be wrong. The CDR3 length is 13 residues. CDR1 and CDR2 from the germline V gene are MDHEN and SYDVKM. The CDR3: CASTPGLPYEQYF. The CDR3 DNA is TGTGCCAGCACCCCCGGTCTACCCTACGAGCAGTACTTC.

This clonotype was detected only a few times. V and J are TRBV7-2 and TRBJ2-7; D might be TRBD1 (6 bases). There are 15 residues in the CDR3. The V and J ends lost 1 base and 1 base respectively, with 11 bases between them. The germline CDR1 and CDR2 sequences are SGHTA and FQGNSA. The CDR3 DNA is TGTGCCAGCAGCTTAGTTACAGGGTTGTCCTACGAGCAGTACTTC. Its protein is CASSLVTGLSYEQYF.

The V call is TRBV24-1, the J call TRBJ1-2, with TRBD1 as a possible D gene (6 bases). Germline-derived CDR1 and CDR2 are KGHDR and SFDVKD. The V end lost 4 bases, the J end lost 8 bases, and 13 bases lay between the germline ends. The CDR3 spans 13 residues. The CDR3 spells CATSDRGSDGYTF. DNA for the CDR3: TGTGCCACCAGTGACAGGGGCAGTGACGGCTACACCTTC.

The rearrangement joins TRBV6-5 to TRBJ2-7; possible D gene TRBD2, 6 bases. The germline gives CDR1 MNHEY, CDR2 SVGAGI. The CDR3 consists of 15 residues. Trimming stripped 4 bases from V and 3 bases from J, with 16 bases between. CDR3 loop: CASSSRLRGYYEQYF. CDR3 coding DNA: TGTGCCAGCAGTTCTAGACTCCGGGGGTACTACGAGCAGTACTTC.

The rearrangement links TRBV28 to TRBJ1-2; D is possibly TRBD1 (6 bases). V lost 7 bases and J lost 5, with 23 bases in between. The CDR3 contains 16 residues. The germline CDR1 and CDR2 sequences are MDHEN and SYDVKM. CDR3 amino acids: CASILGGARGLYGYTF. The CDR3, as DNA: TGTGCCAGCATCCTTGGGGGGGCCCGGGGTCTATATGGCTACACCTTC.

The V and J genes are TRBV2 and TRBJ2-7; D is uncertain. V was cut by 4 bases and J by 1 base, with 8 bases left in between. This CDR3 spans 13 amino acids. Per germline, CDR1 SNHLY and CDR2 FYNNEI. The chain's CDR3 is CASSATRSYEQYF. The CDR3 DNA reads TGTGCCAGCAGTGCCACACGTTCCTACGAGCAGTACTTC.

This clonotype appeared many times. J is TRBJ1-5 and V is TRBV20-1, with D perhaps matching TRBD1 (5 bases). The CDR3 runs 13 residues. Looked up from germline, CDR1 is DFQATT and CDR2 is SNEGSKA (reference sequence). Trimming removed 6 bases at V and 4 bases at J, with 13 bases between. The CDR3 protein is CSASGTPNQPQHF. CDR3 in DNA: TGCAGTGCGTCCGGGACTCCTAATCAGCCCCAGCATTTT.

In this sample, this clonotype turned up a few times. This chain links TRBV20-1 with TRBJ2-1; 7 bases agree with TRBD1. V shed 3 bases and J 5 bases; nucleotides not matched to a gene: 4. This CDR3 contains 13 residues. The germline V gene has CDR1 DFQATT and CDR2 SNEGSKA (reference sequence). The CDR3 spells CSARTGLNNEQFF. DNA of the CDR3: TGCAGTGCTAGGACAGGGCTAAACAATGAGCAGTTCTTC.

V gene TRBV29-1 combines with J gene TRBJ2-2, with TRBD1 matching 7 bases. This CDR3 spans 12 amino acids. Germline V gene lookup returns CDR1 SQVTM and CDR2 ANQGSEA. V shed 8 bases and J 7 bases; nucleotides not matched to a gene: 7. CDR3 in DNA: TGCAGCTCGATACAGGGGCACGGGGAGCTGTTTTTT. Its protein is CSSIQGHGELFF.

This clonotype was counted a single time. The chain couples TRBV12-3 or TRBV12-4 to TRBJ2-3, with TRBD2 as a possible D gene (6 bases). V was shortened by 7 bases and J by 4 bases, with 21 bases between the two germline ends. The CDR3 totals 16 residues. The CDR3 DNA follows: TGTGCCAGCATCCTCGGATCCGGCGGGGATTCAGATACGCAGTATTTT. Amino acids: CASILGSGGDSDTQYF.